This TCR beta chain stems from a study of identical twins. In regard to this clonotype: Its target is not known.

TCRdb ran MiXCR on the 5' RACE reads and lists one entry per CDR3 protein. The sample holds hundreds of thousands of distinct CDR3 sequences, 7% to 8.5% seen once. This CDR3 is 15 amino acids long. Per germline, CDR1 SGHTA and CDR2 FQGTGA. After removal of 7 bases from V and 6 bases from J, the junction contained 9 bases not matched to a gene. Study-level findings and limits: Beta out-of-frame sequences showed weaker excess twin sharing. Instead of following the same donors, the conclusions were based on cross-sectional statistical analysis.

These data also formed part of another study, on yellow fever vaccine responses in identical twins. That source reports: It has been reported that, in twins, the vaccine T cell response seemed partly convergent and partly personalized.

The chain couples TRBV7-3 to TRBJ2-1, with 10 bases matching TRBD2. Sequencing input: CD8+ T cells sorted from blood. The clonotype originates from a woman aged 18-35 years in good health. CDR3 sequence reads: CASTLAGDLGNEQFF. The CDR3 DNA reads TGTGCCAGCACCCTAGCGGGAGACTTGGGCAATGAGCAGTTCTTC.